This T cell receptor beta chain derives from a study of identical twins. Findings and limits, study-wide: Beta out-of-frame sequences showed weaker excess twin sharing. In zero-insertion analyses, partial confounding could arise from invariant MAIT and iNKT cells.

CDR1 DFQATT and CDR2 SNEGSKA come from the germline V gene (reference sequence). There are 14 residues in the CDR3. One entry per CDR3 protein results from TCRdb running MiXCR on the 5' RACE reads. The sample carries 200,000 to 250,000 distinct CDR3 sequences, around 8% recorded once. Regarding this clonotype: Its antigen is not known.

These data were likewise used in another study, on yellow fever vaccine responses in identical twins. That work contributes: Twins' vaccine T cell response reportedly seemed partly convergent, partly personalized.

This chain joins TRBV20-1 and TRBJ2-1; the D gene could be TRBD1 or TRBD2 (5 bases each). What was sequenced was memory (CD45RO+) T cells sorted from blood. The clonotype originates from a woman under 30 in good health. The CDR3 DNA reads TGCAGCTGGCCGGGACCCCTCTCCTACAATGAGCAGTTCTTC. As protein: CSWPGPLSYNEQFF.